This T cell receptor beta chain was documented in a study of CD8 T cells in Susac syndrome. Germline CDR1 and CDR2: DFQATT and SNEGSKA (reference sequence). The germline V and J ends were trimmed by 7 bases and 0 bases, with 12 bases remaining between them. The CDR3 contains 13 residues. The RNA, about 0.45 to 1 ug, was put through reverse transcription using random hexamers. By means of immunoSEQ multiplex PCR, TCR beta CDR3 spanning 54 Vbeta and 13 Jbeta underwent amplification. TCRdb passed the immunoSEQ multiplex PCR reads through MiXCR, listing each CDR3 protein once. The sample records about 190,000 distinct CDR3 sequences, under 95% being singletons. CD8+ and CD4+ T cells circulating in blood were sequenced for TCR beta. Through negative isolation, CD4+ and CD8+ T cells were obtained, while TEMRA cells were enriched using FACS.

The chain joins TRBV20-1 to TRBJ2-5; D is ambiguous. The clonotype originates from a human donor in good health. The material sequenced was CD4+ T cells from PBMCs. The CDR3 reads CSVLHQYQETQYF. CDR3 DNA: TGCAGTGTTCTACACCAGTACCAAGAGACCCAGTACTTC.